This paragraph covers one TCR beta chain sequence. This sample is part of a study of T cell changes during pregnancy in multiple sclerosis. Method: immunoSEQ multiplex PCR; TCRdb's copy keeps in-frame clones and lacks some. The sample lists 35,000 to 50,000 clones, under 90% occurring once. The sequence derives from a female donor with multiple sclerosis, enrolled in a pregnancy study. Source: CD4+ T cells from peripheral blood mononuclear cells, taken before pregnancy.

The CDR3 spells CASSYRYNTEAFF. Written as DNA, the CDR3 is TGTGCCAGCAGTTACCGGTATAACACTGAAGCTTTCTTT. The chain recombines TRBV6-5 with TRBJ1-1; D gene uncertain. The CDR3 sequence is 13 residues long. V was trimmed by 2 bases and J by 2 bases, leaving 6 bases between them. CDR1 MNHEY and CDR2 SVGAGI come from the germline V gene.